These 8 T cell receptor beta chains share one sample of origin, sequenced in a study of beta chain features in type 1 diabetes (dated by TCRdb to the late 2010s). Broader findings and caveats from the paper: In all four CD4+ subsets, TCRB CDR3 length was moderately but significantly shorter in type 1 diabetes patients.

The library was obtained by the immunoSEQ multiplex PCR assay. All of the isolated RNA was reverse transcribed with the High Capacity cDNA Reverse Transcription Kit, so expressed TCRB transcripts were sequenced. TCRdb obtained this table from immuneACCESS and retained in-frame rearrangements with V and J assigned. These tables miss some clones; where compared with another copy, unresolved V genes account for less than half of the shortfall, and the remainder is unexplained. The sample profile shows 150,000 to 200,000 clones; less than 9.5% of them were found once. Together, the top ten hold about 0.9% of the sample. For these TCRs, the target antigens are not known. Sequencing was done on a sample of central memory CD4+ T cells from blood. These receptors were taken from a woman between 40 and 55 years old with type 1 diabetes.

Details on this clone: A much larger clonotype is one base distant, so this may be a read error. The CDR3: CASSLGDYEQYF. The CDR3, as DNA: TGTGCCAGCAGCTTAGGCGACTACGAGCAGTACTTC. The V and J genes are TRBV11-2 and TRBJ2-7; unclear D gene. This CDR3 region has 12 residues. Deletions cut 1 base from V and 3 bases from J, with 4 bases between. CDR1 SGHAT and CDR2 FQNNGV come from the germline V gene. The variable domain in full, with the rest retrieved from reference TRBV11-2 and TRBJ2-7, is EAGVAQSPRYKIIEKRQSVAFWCNPISGHATLYWYQQILGQGPKLLIQFQNNGVVDDSQLPKDRFSAERLKGVDSTLKIQPAKLEDSAVYLCASSLGDYEQYFGPGTRLTVT.

The chain couples TRBV5-1 to TRBJ2-7; unclear D gene. The CDR3 covers 13 residues. Looked up from germline, CDR1 is SGHRS and CDR2 is YFSETQ. Trimming removed 4 bases at V and 4 bases at J, with 12 bases between. The chain's CDR3 is CASSADMLYEQYF. DNA of the CDR3: TGCGCCAGCAGCGCAGACATGCTATACGAGCAGTACTTC.

DNA of the CDR3: TGTGCCAGCAGGGGTAGCGGGAGGGCGGGTAATGAGCAGTTCTTC. Its protein product is CASRGSGRAGNEQFF. V usage is TRBV28 and J usage is TRBJ2-1; 11 nucleotides align to TRBD2. Per germline, CDR1 MDHEN and CDR2 SYDVKM. The CDR3 is 15 residues long. V gave up 6 bases and J gave up 7 bases; unmatched junction bases: 8.

This clone was recorded a few times. The CDR3 sequence: CASSPGVGGYNEQFF. DNA for the CDR3: TGTGCCAGCTCACCCGGGGTCGGCGGGTACAATGAGCAGTTCTTC. V is TRBV18 and J is TRBJ2-1; possibly TRBD2 for D (5 bases). The germline V gene encodes CDR1 KGHSH and CDR2 LQKENI. V lost 3 bases to trimming and J lost 4 bases, with 13 bases between them. CDR3 length: 15 residues.

The rearrangement joins TRBV10-3 to TRBJ1-2, with 7 bases that match TRBD1. From germline, CDR1 is ENHRY and CDR2 SYGVKD. CDR3 length: 14 amino acids. V lost 6 bases to trimming and J lost 8 bases; unmatched junction nucleotides: 12. The CDR3 DNA is TGTGCCATCAGCAACGCAGACAGGGATCAGGGCTACACCTTC. As protein: CAISNADRDQGYTF.

In this sample, this clone turned up a few times. This rearrangement joins TRBV7-2 to TRBJ1-1; D not resolved. CDR3 length equals 14 residues. Per germline, CDR1 SGHTA and CDR2 FQGNSA. Between the trimmed V and J ends, which lost 0 bases and 5 bases, there was a span of 10 bases. In DNA form, the CDR3 reads TGTGCCAGCAGCTTAGCCAGGACGGGGACTGAAGCTTTCTTT. It yields the protein CASSLARTGTEAFF.

This clone showed up many times. The chain recombines TRBV27 with TRBJ1-5, with D perhaps matching TRBD1 (5 bases). The length of the CDR3 is 13 residues. V shed 6 bases and J shed 5 bases, with 11 bases lying between them. The germline gives CDR1 MNHEY, CDR2 SMNVEV (reference sequence). The CDR3 loop reads CASRPRGDQPQHF. For the CDR3, the DNA is TGTGCCAGCAGACCCCGGGGGGATCAGCCCCAGCATTTT.

In its sample, this clone was seen a few times. The rearrangement joins TRBV28 to TRBJ1-2; possibly TRBD1 for D (6 bases). The CDR3 totals 14 residues. Trimming stripped 6 bases from V and 7 bases from J, with 18 bases between. Per the germline V gene, CDR1 is MDHEN and CDR2 is SYDVKM. CDR3 residues: CASSFGTVQGGYTF. The CDR3 DNA reads as TGTGCCAGCAGCTTCGGGACCGTACAGGGTGGCTACACCTTC.